This T cell receptor beta chain appears in the sequencing data of a study of shared clonotypes between healthy human individuals. Whole-study context: Each donor's CD8 memory used one plate, CD8 naive two, each CD4 subset three.

Concerning this clone itself: Its antigen is unidentified. Other DNA sequences in this specimen translate into the identical CDR3.

Across several immunoSEQ plates, the genomic DNA of each subset was split evenly. Libraries were prepared by immunoSEQ multiplex PCR; TCRdb keeps only in-frame clonotypes and omits some of them. Of approximately 2.5 million clones listed, more than 80% are singletons. Study-wide results and caveats: Across subsets, estimated richness was generally greater for naive than for memory populations.

Germline values: CDR1 SGHDT, CDR2 YYEEEE. V shed 5 bases, J shed 2 bases, and the junction held 6 bases outside the gene matches. The CDR3 has 15 residues. The chain recombines TRBV5-6 with TRBJ2-7, with 11 bases aligning to TRBD1. The clonotype comes from a young man in good health. The material sequenced was naive CD4+ T cells sorted from blood. This sample's subset: CD45RA+ positively selected. CDR3 protein: CASSSPGQGAYEQYF. As DNA, the CDR3 is TGTGCCAGCAGTTCTCCGGGACAGGGGGCCTACGAGCAGTACTTC.